The source of this T cell receptor (beta chain) is a study of cytomegalovirus exposure and HLA in healthy donors. Study-wide points: In a later analysis, a missense DCLRE1C variant was linked to TCR beta V- and J-gene trimming. Per a later analysis, 18,000 or so TCR beta sequences showed association with HLA alleles at 0.05 false discovery rate.

The PCR ran on 60 Vbeta and 13 Jbeta primers. Sequencing was performed with immunoSEQ multiplex PCR; in TCRdb, only in-frame clones are kept and a portion is missing. The sample contains 150,000 to 200,000 clones, about 81% of which appear only once. Of note for this clone: Its target is unknown.

The CDR3 has 16 residues. The ends were cut back, 4 bases at V and 4 bases at J, with 19 bases in the middle. The germline V gene encodes CDR1 MGHRA and CDR2 YSYEKL. The V and J genes are TRBV4-1 and TRBJ1-2; D call uncertain. The TCR sequence derives from a woman in her forties or fifties in good health and CMV-seropositive. The sample was PBMCs. CDR3 sequence reads: CASSLGPSGDGYGYTF. The DNA of the CDR3 is TGCGCCAGCAGCCTCGGACCCAGCGGAGATGGCTATGGCTACACCTTC.